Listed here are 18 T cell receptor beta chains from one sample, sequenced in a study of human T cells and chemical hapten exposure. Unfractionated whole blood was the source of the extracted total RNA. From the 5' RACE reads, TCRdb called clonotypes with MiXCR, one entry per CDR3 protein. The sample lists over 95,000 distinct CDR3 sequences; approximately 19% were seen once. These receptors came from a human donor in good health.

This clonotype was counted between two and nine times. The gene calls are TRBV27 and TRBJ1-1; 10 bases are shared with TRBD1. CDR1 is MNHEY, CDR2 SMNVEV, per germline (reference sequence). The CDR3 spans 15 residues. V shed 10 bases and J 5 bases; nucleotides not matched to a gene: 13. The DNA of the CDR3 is TGTGCCACCAGAAGACAGGGGGCGAGGGAAACTGAAGCTTTCTTT. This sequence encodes CATRRQGARETEAFF.

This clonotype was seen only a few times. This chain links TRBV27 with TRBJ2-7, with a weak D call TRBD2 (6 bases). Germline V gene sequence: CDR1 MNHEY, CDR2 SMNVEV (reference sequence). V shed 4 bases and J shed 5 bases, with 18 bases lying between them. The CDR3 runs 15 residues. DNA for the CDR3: TGTGCCAGCAGTTCACTAGTAGCGGCAGAGAACGAGCAGTACTTC. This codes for CASSSLVAAENEQYF.

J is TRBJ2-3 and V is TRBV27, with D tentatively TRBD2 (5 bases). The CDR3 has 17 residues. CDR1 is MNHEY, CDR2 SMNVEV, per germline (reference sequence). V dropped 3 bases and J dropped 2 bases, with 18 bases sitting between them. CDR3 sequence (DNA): TGTGCCAGCAGTTTTACAGCCCCTATCGGGATCACAGATACGCAGTATTTT. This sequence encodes CASSFTAPIGITDTQYF.

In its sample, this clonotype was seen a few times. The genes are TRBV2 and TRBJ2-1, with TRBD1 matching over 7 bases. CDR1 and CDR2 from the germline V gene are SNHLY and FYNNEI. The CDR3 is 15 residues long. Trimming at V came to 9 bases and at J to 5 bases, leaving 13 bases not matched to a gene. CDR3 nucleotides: TGTGCCAGACAAGGGACAGAACAAACCAACAATGAGCAGTTCTTC. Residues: CARQGTEQTNNEQFF.

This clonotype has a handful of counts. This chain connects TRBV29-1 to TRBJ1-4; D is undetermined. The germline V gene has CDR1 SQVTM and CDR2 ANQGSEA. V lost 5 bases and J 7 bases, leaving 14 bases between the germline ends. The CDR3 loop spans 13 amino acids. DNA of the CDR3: TGCAGCGTTCAGTTGACGGTACCTGAAAAACTGTTTTTT. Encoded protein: CSVQLTVPEKLFF.

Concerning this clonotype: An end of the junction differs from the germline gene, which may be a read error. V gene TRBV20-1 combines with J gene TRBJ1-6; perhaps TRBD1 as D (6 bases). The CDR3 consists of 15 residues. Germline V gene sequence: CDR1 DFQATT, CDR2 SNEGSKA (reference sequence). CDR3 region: CSAGDPMQGRSPLHF. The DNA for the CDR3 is TGCAGTGCTGGAGATCCCATGCAGGGGCGGTCACCCCTCCACTTT.

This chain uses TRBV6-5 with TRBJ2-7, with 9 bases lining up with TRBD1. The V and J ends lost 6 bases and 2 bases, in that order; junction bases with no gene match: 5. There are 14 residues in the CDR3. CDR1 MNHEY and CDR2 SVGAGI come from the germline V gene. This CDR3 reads CASSRDREAYEQYF. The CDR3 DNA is TGTGCCAGCAGCCGGGACAGGGAAGCCTACGAGCAGTACTTC.

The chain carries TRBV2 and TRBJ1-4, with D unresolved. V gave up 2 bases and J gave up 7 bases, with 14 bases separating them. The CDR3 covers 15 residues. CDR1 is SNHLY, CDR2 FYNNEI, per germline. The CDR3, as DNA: TGTGCCAGCAGTGAAAGGTTCCTAGGTGGTGAAAAACTGTTTTTT. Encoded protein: CASSERFLGGEKLFF.

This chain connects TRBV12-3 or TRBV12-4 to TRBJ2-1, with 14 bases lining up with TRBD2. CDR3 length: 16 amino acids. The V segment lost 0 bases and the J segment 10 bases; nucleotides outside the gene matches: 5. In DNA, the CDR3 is TGTGCCAGCAGTTTAGCCCTCGGGACTAGCGGGAGCGAGCAGTTCTTC. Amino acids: CASSLALGTSGSEQFF.

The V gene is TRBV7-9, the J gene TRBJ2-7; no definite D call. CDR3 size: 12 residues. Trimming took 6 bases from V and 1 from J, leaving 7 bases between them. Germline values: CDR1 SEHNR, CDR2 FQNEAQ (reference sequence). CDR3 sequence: CASSPISYEQYF. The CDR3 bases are TGTGCCAGCAGTCCGATATCCTACGAGCAGTACTTC.

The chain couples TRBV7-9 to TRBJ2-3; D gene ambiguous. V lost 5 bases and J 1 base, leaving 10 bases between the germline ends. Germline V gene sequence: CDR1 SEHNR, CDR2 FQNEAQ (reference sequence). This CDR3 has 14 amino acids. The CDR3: CASSRFDGTDTQYF. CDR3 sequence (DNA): TGTGCCAGCAGCCGGTTTGACGGCACAGATACGCAGTATTTT.

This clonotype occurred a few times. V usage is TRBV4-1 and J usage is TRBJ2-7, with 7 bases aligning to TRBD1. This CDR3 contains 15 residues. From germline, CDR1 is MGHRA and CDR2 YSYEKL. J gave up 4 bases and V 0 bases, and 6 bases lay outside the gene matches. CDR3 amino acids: CASSQDRQGRYEQYF. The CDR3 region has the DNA TGCGCCAGCAGCCAAGATCGACAGGGTAGGTACGAGCAGTACTTC.

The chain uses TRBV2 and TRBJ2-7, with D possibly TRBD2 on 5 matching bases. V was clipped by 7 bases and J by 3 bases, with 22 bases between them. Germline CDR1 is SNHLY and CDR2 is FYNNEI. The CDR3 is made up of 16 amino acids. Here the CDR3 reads CASILSRGFSIYEQYF. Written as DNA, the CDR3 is TGTGCCAGCATCCTCTCGCGCGGGTTTTCTATCTACGAGCAGTACTTC. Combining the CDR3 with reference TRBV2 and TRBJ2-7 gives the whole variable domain EPEVTQTPSHQVTQMGQEVILRCVPISNHLYFYWYRQILGQKVEFLVSFYNNEISEKSEIFDDQFSVERPDGSNFTLKIRSTKLEDSAMYFCASILSRGFSIYEQYFGPGTRLTVT.

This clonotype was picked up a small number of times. CDR3 nucleotide sequence: TGTGCCAGTAGTATCCGACAGGGCGGTGGCTACACCTTC. It translates to CASSIRQGGGYTF. The J gene is TRBJ1-2, the V gene TRBV19; TRBD1 aligns across 7 bases. J lost 7 bases, V lost 3 bases, and 5 bases had no gene match. Looked up from germline, CDR1 is LNHDA and CDR2 is SQIVND (reference sequence). The CDR3 is 13 residues long. Looking up the rest from reference TRBV19 and TRBJ1-2 gives the full variable domain: DGGITQSPKYLFRKEGQNVTLSCEQNLNHDAMYWYRQDPGQGLRLIYYSQIVNDFQKGDIAEGYSVSREKKESFPLTVTSAQKNPTAFYLCASSIRQGGGYTFGSGTRLTVV.

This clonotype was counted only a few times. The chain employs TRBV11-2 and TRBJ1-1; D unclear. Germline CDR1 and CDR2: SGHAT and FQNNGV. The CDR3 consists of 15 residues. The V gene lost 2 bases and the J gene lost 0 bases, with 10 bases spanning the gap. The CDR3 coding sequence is TGTGCCAGCAGCTTACGAACAGTACTGAACACTGAAGCTTTCTTT. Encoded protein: CASSLRTVLNTEAFF. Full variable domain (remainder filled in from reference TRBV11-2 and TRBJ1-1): EAGVAQSPRYKIIEKRQSVAFWCNPISGHATLYWYQQILGQGPKLLIQFQNNGVVDDSQLPKDRFSAERLKGVDSTLKIQPAKLEDSAVYLCASSLRTVLNTEAFFGQGTRLTVV.

The CDR3 DNA sequence: TGCAGTGCTAGTAACACCGGGACGTTGAATGAAAAACTGTTTTTT. Translating it yields CSASNTGTLNEKLFF. The chain recombines TRBV20-1 with TRBJ1-4; the D gene is possibly TRBD1 (5 bases). Germline V gives CDR1 DFQATT, CDR2 SNEGSKA (reference sequence). The CDR3 is made up of 15 amino acids. Trimming left V 3 bases short and J 5 bases short, with 16 bases between.

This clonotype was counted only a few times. The CDR3 sequence: CASSPETGGNTEAFF. The CDR3 coding sequence is TGTGCCAGCAGTCCAGAGACAGGGGGGAACACTGAAGCTTTCTTT. The genes are TRBV2 and TRBJ1-1; 9 nucleotides match TRBD1. The ends lost 5 bases at V and 1 base at J; junction bases unmatched: 5. Germline CDR1 reads SNHLY; CDR2 reads FYNNEI. The CDR3 totals 15 residues.

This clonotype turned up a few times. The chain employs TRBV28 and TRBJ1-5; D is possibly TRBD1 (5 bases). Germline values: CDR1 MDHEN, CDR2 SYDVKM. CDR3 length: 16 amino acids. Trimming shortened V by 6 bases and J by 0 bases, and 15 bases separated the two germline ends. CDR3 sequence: CASRLRQFYSNQPQHF. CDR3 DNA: TGTGCCAGCAGACTTAGACAGTTCTATAGCAATCAGCCCCAGCATTTT.